This T cell receptor beta chain came from a study of blood T cell repertoires in COVID-19. The protocol was immunoSEQ multiplex PCR, while the TCRdb copy is restricted to in-frame clones and leaves out a portion. The data show approximately 410,000 clones, just over 85% seen once. V trimming: 7 bases; J trimming: 4 bases; junction bases outside the gene matches: 6. Per germline, CDR1 SNHLY and CDR2 FYNNEI. The CDR3 spans 15 residues. The material sequenced was peripheral blood. V is TRBV2 and J is TRBJ2-1, with 11 bases aligning to TRBD2. The receptor comes from a woman between 25 and 40 years old with active or convalescent COVID-19. The CDR3 sequence: CASIKGTSGYNEQFF. Here the CDR3 DNA reads TGTGCCAGCATCAAGGGGACTAGCGGTTACAATGAGCAGTTCTTC.